This T cell receptor beta chain was sequenced in a study of T cell responses to AZD1222 COVID-19 vaccine. On the study more broadly: Second doses at about 4 or about 12 weeks were pooled. Study-wide points: Donors were chiefly white British, with a greater number of females, and clonal diversity was perhaps underestimated.

Here immunoSEQ multiplex PCR was the method, and the copy in TCRdb shows in-frame clones only, minus some. The sample yields fewer than 130,000 clones, about 87% seen once. The CDR3 loop spans 14 amino acids. The germline V gene encodes CDR1 WSHSY and CDR2 SAAADI. After removal of 6 bases from V and 4 bases from J, the junction contained 6 bases not matched to a gene. Turning to this clone: What it binds is unknown.

The sequence came from an adult in good health. The specimen was peripheral blood, collected on day 0 of AZD1222 vaccination. This sequence joins TRBV10-2 and TRBJ1-5; the match to TRBD1 covers 7 bases. For the CDR3, the DNA is TGCGCCAGCAGAGAAGGACAGGTGAATCAGCCCCAGCATTTT. Amino acids: CASREGQVNQPQHF.